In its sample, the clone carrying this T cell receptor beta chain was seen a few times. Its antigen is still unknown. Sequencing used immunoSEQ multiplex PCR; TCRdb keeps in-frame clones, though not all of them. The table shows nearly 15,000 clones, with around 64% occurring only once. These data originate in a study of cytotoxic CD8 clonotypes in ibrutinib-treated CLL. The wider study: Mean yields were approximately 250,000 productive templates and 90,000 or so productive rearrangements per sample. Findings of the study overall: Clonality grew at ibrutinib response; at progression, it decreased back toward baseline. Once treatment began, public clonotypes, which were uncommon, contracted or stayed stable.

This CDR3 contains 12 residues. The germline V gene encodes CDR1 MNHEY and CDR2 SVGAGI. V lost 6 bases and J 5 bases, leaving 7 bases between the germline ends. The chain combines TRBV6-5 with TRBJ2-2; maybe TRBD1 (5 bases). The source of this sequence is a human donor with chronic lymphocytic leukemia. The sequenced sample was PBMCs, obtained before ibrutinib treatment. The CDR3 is CASRSGTGELFF. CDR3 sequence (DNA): TGTGCCAGCAGATCAGGGACCGGGGAGCTGTTTTTT.